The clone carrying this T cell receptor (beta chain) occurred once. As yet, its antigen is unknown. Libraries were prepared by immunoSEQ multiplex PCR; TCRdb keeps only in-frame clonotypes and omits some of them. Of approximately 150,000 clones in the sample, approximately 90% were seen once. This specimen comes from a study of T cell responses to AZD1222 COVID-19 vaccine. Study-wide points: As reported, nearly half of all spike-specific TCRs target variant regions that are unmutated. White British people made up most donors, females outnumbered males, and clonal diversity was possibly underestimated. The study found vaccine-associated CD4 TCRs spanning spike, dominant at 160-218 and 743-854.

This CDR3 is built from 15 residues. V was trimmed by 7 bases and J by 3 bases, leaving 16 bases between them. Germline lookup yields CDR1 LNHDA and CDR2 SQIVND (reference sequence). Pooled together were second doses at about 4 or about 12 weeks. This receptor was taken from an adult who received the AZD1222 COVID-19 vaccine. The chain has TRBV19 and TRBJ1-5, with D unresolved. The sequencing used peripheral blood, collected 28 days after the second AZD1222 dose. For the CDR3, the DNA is TGTGCCAGTACCCCCACCGAAGGATTCAATCAGCCCCAGCATTTT. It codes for CASTPTEGFNQPQHF.